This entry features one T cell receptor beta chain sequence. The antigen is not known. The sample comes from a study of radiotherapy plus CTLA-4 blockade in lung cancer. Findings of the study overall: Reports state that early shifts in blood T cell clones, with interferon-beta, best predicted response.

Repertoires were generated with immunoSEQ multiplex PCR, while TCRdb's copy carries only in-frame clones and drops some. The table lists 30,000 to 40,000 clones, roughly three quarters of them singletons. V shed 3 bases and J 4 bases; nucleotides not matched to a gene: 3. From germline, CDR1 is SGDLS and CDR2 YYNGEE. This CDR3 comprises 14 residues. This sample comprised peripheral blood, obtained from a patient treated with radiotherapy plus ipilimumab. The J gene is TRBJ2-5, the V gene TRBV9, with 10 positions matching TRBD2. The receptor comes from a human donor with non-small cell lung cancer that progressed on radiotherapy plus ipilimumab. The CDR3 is CASSGTSGGETQYF. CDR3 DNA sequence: TGTGCCAGCAGCGGGACTAGCGGAGGAGAGACCCAGTACTTC.